The 25 T cell receptor beta chains given below trace back to one sample, sequenced in a study of cytotoxic CD8 clonotypes in ibrutinib-treated CLL. Libraries were prepared by immunoSEQ multiplex PCR; TCRdb keeps only in-frame clonotypes and omits some of them. The table records tens of thousands of clones, 70% to 90% of them present only once. Sequenced here: PBMCs, sampled after 24 months of ibrutinib treatment. All receptors come from a human donor with chronic lymphocytic leukemia.

Only a few counts were recorded for this clone. The J gene is TRBJ1-2, the V gene TRBV2, with D tentatively TRBD1 (5 bases). The germline V and J ends were trimmed by 2 bases and 8 bases, with 21 bases remaining between them. Germline V gene sequence: CDR1 SNHLY, CDR2 FYNNEI. This CDR3 has 16 amino acids. CDR3 DNA: TGTGCCAGCAGTGAAATGGGGGACCGCAGTTATTGGGGCTACACCTTC. Amino acid sequence: CASSEMGDRSYWGYTF. Looking up the rest from reference TRBV2 and TRBJ1-2 gives the full variable domain: EPEVTQTPSHQVTQMGQEVILRCVPISNHLYFYWYRQILGQKVEFLVSFYNNEISEKSEIFDDQFSVERPDGSNFTLKIRSTKLEDSAMYFCASSEMGDRSYWGYTFGSGTRLTVV.

The V call is TRBV19, the J call TRBJ2-7, with TRBD1 matching over 9 bases. Germline CDR1 is LNHDA and CDR2 is SQIVND (reference sequence). The ends lost 4 bases at V and 4 bases at J; junction bases unmatched: 8. The CDR3 has 15 residues. DNA of the CDR3: TGTGCCAGTAGTACACAGGGGGCGAAGAATTACGAGCAGTACTTC. Encoded protein: CASSTQGAKNYEQYF.

The chain joins TRBV6-1 to TRBJ2-7; the match to TRBD2 covers 8 bases. With V trimmed by 3 bases and J by 3 bases, 4 bases remained unmatched. Germline lookup yields CDR1 MNHNS and CDR2 SASEGT. The CDR3 runs to 14 residues. The CDR3 nucleotides read TGTGCCAGCAGTGACCCCGGGACTAGCTACGAGCAGTACTTC. As protein: CASSDPGTSYEQYF.

The J gene is TRBJ1-2, the V gene TRBV6-6, with D possibly being TRBD1 (5 bases). The V gene lost 0 bases and the J gene lost 10 bases, with 12 bases spanning the gap. There are 13 residues in the CDR3. Germline V lookup: CDR1 MNHNY, CDR2 SVGAGI (reference sequence). CDR3 DNA: TGTGCCAGCAGTTACTCCCAGGGTAAGGACTACACCTTC. Amino acid sequence: CASSYSQGKDYTF.

With regard to this clone: Other DNA sequences in this sample translate to the same CDR3. The chain couples TRBV12-2 to TRBJ1-5; TRBD1 is the table's D call and was not checked against the DNA. TRBV12-2 is listed as a pseudogene. The CDR3 consists of 16 residues. Here the CDR3 DNA reads TGCGCAAGTCGCTCCAGAACAGGGTATAGTGATCAGCCCCAGCATTTT. Translating gives CASRSRTGYSDQPQHF.

As DNA, the CDR3 is TGTGCCAGCAGCCCTGGTGGGGATGAAAAACTGTTTTTT. Translation: CASSPGGDEKLFF. The chain is built from TRBV11-2 and TRBJ1-4; D gene unclear. V was shortened by 5 bases and J by 6 bases, with 10 bases between the two germline ends. This CDR3 is built from 13 residues. In germline, CDR1 is SGHAT, CDR2 FQNNGV.

The V and J genes are TRBV28 and TRBJ1-4; 8 bases are a match to TRBD1. This CDR3 has 17 amino acids. CDR1 and CDR2 (germline): MDHEN, SYDVKM. The V gene end was trimmed by 3 bases and the J gene end by 7 bases; junction bases not matched to a gene: 13. The CDR3 DNA reads TGTGCCAGCAGTTTCCCCACCCAGGGGGCATTAAGTGAAAAACTGTTTTTT. This codes for CASSFPTQGALSEKLFF.

The rearrangement uses TRBV9 and TRBJ2-6; tentatively, D is TRBD1 (6 bases). The CDR3 is 19 amino acids. The V end was cut by 0 bases, the J end by 3 bases, with 19 bases between. Germline V gives CDR1 SGDLS, CDR2 YYNGEE. The CDR3 region is CASSVGRAETGIGANVLTF. The CDR3 nucleotides are TGTGCCAGCAGCGTAGGCCGTGCGGAAACAGGGATTGGGGCCAACGTCCTGACTTTC.

J is TRBJ2-1 and V is TRBV19; 7 bases are a match to TRBD1. Germline trimming cut 8 bases from V and 1 base from J; bases unmatched to any gene: 8. CDR1 and CDR2 from the germline V gene are LNHDA and SQIVND (reference sequence). The length of the CDR3 is 15 residues. In DNA, the CDR3 is TGTGCCAGTTGGGATCCGGGACAGTCCTACAATGAGCAGTTCTTC. Translated, it gives CASWDPGQSYNEQFF.

The CDR3 sequence is CASTGGTPTDTQYF. The CDR3 coding sequence is TGTGCCAGCACCGGGGGGACTCCTACAGATACGCAGTATTTT. This sequence joins TRBV6-5 and TRBJ2-3, with 7 positions matching TRBD2. Germline-derived CDR1 and CDR2 are MNHEY and SVGAGI. The CDR3 totals 14 residues. The V segment lost 7 bases and the J segment 3 bases; nucleotides outside the gene matches: 7.

This clone occurred a few times. The DNA for the CDR3 is TGTGCCTGGAAAATAAGAGCGGGGGGCAACACCGGGGAGCTGTTTTTT. It encodes CAWKIRAGGNTGELFF. V and J are TRBV30 and TRBJ2-2; 9 bases fit TRBD2. Germline V gene data show CDR1 as GTSNPN and CDR2 as SVGIG (reference sequence). J was trimmed by 2 bases and V by 4 bases; bases with no gene match: 8. CDR3 size: 16 residues.

The genes are TRBV7-3 and TRBJ1-1, with 8 bases that match TRBD1. The V gene end was trimmed by 2 bases and the J gene end by 5 bases; junction bases not matched to a gene: 10. Germline V lookup: CDR1 SGHTA, CDR2 FQGTGA. This CDR3 region has 16 residues. The CDR3 DNA is TGTGCCAGCAGCTTATTCCCAGGACAGGGAGATACTGAAGCTTTCTTT. It codes for CASSLFPGQGDTEAFF.

The chain links TRBV5-5 to TRBJ1-1, with D possibly being TRBD1 (5 bases). The V gene lost 0 bases and the J gene lost 0 bases, with 18 bases spanning the gap. This CDR3 region has 18 residues. CDR1 and CDR2 (germline): SGHKS, YYEKEE (reference sequence). Here the CDR3 reads CASSLAEGQVLMNTEAFF. In DNA, the CDR3 is TGTGCCAGCAGCTTGGCCGAGGGGCAGGTGTTGATGAACACTGAAGCTTTCTTT.

V and J are TRBV19 and TRBJ2-3, with TRBD2 matching over 7 bases. With V trimmed by 5 bases and J by 3 bases, 8 bases remained unmatched. Looked up from germline, CDR1 is LNHDA and CDR2 is SQIVND (reference sequence). The CDR3 consists of 15 residues. The CDR3 DNA follows: TGTGCCAGTAGTGACCAAGCGGGAATAACAGATACGCAGTATTTT. Encoded protein: CASSDQAGITDTQYF.

This clone occurred a few times. This chain links TRBV2 with TRBJ1-6, with a weak D call TRBD1 (6 bases). CDR3 length: 13 residues. The germline V and J ends were trimmed by 4 bases and 6 bases, with 7 bases remaining between them. CDR1 SNHLY and CDR2 FYNNEI come from the germline V gene. In DNA, the CDR3 is TGTGCCAGCAGTGCCAGGGGTAATTCACCCCTCCACTTT. Translating it yields CASSARGNSPLHF.

The chain links TRBV30 to TRBJ2-5; TRBD2 matches at 9 bases. CDR1 and CDR2 (germline): GTSNPN, SVGIG (reference sequence). CDR3 length: 14 amino acids. V trimming: 2 bases; J trimming: 3 bases; junction bases outside the gene matches: 4. CDR3 loop: CAWSTGLAKETQYF. CDR3 sequence (DNA): TGTGCCTGGAGTACGGGACTAGCAAAAGAGACCCAGTACTTC.

V and J are TRBV18 and TRBJ1-6; TRBD1 might be the D (5 bases). CDR3 length equals 14 residues. The V and J ends lost 2 bases and 9 bases respectively, with 11 bases between them. The V gene's germline CDR1 is KGHSH and CDR2 LQKENI. Written as DNA, the CDR3 is TGTGCCAGCTCACCAGCAGGGTATGGTTCACCCCTCCACTTT. Protein product: CASSPAGYGSPLHF.

The gene calls are TRBV7-3 and TRBJ2-6; tentatively, D is TRBD1 (6 bases). The CDR3 length is 15 residues. The V gene lost 5 bases and the J gene lost 2 bases, with 10 bases spanning the gap. Germline lookup yields CDR1 SGHTA and CDR2 FQGTGA. The CDR3 sequence: CASSRDRPGANVLTF. Written as DNA, the CDR3 is TGTGCCAGCAGCCGAGACAGGCCTGGGGCCAACGTCCTGACTTTC.

The chain uses TRBV7-3 and TRBJ2-1; D unclear. V was trimmed by 2 bases and J by 6 bases, leaving 5 bases between them. The length of the CDR3 is 12 residues. Germline loops: CDR1 SGHTA, CDR2 FQGTGA. CDR3 DNA sequence: TGTGCCAGCAGCTTAGAAGGCAATGAGCAGTTCTTC. Encoded protein: CASSLEGNEQFF.

The genes are TRBV6-5 and TRBJ1-4; D perhaps matches TRBD1 (5 bases). This CDR3 has 15 residues. Trimming cost V 6 bases and J 8 bases, with 19 bases left between them. The germline V gene encodes CDR1 MNHEY and CDR2 SVGAGI. In DNA form, the CDR3 reads TGTGCCAGCAGGGGGACGGTCCCCCCGGACGAAAAACTGTTTTTT. Protein product: CASRGTVPPDEKLFF.

The chain carries TRBV7-9 and TRBJ1-1; D gene unclear. V was cut by 3 bases and J by 0 bases, with 8 bases left in between. The CDR3 sequence is 14 residues long. CDR1 and CDR2 (germline): SEHNR, FQNEAQ (reference sequence). The CDR3 nucleotides are TGTGCCAGCAGCTTCGCTGGGGTGAACACTGAAGCTTTCTTT. Protein product: CASSFAGVNTEAFF.

The CDR3 bases are TGTGCCAGCAGCGTAGAGGAGGACTCGGCCCAGCATTTT. Translated, it gives CASSVEEDSAQHF. The chain uses TRBV9 and TRBJ1-5; D gene ambiguous. Germline loops: CDR1 SGDLS, CDR2 YYNGEE. V dropped 0 bases and J dropped 11 bases, with 12 bases sitting between them. The CDR3 is 13 amino acids.

J is TRBJ2-5 and V is TRBV7-3; D gene ambiguous. Per germline, CDR1 SGHTA and CDR2 FQGTGA. Between the trimmed V and J ends, which lost 2 bases and 4 bases, there was a span of 5 bases. This CDR3 comprises 12 residues. For the CDR3, the DNA is TGTGCCAGCAGCTTACCAGGAGAGACCCAGTACTTC. Its protein product is CASSLPGETQYF.

The rearrangement links TRBV4-2 to TRBJ2-3; 11 bases line up with TRBD2. Per the germline V gene, CDR1 is LGHNA and CDR2 is YNFKEQ. The CDR3 covers 14 residues. Trimming at V came to 4 bases and at J to 7 bases, leaving 4 bases not matched to a gene. The chain's CDR3 is CASSPGTSGNTQYF. CDR3 nucleotides: TGTGCCAGCAGCCCTGGGACTAGCGGAAATACGCAGTATTTT.

J is TRBJ2-1 and V is TRBV6-5; 7 bases line up with TRBD2. The CDR3 is made up of 14 amino acids. Trimming cost V 3 bases and J 3 bases; bases outside gene matches: 2. Germline loops: CDR1 MNHEY, CDR2 SVGAGI. CDR3 DNA sequence: TGTGCCAGCAGTTATGGGGGGGACTACAATGAGCAGTTCTTC. This sequence encodes CASSYGGDYNEQFF.